A selection of T cell receptor beta chains follows, all from one sample in a study of regulatory T cells in long-lasting Graves disease. TCRdb analysed the multiplex PCR reads with MiXCR anew, one entry per CDR3 protein. The sample includes 400,000 to 550,000 distinct CDR3 sequences, about 17% of them seen just once. A further study also used this sample, focusing on T cells in Graves' hyperthyroidism and ophthalmopathy.

Sample: peripheral blood mononuclear cells (PBMCs), taken at new diagnosis, from a patient treated with antithyroid drugs. The receptors stem from a woman aged 18 to 35 with Graves disease. Both conserved end residues are part of each CDR3. Each record gives: V gene, D gene, J gene, clone size, CDR3 length, CDR3 protein, CDR3 DNA. D genes are given only for firm matches. A clone size is listed for some rows: how often the clone was seen (once, few, many), or a class if it is expanded.

TRBV20-1	NA	TRBJ1-3	NA	12	CSARRGANTIYF	TGCAGTGCTAGAAGGGGGGCAAACACCATATATTTT
TRBV9	NA	TRBJ1-2	few	14	CASSLEQNQYGYTF	TGTGCCAGCTCTCTCGAACAGAACCAGTATGGCTACACCTTC
TRBV6-2/TRBV6-3	NA	TRBJ2-7	NA	17	CASSPDAGPPHPYEQYF	TGTGCCAGCAGTCCGGACGCGGGACCCCCTCACCCATACGAGCAGTACTTC
TRBV4-3	NA	TRBJ2-2	NA	14	CASSQETRPGELFF	TGCGCCAGCAGCCAAGAGACTAGACCCGGGGAGCTGTTTTTT
TRBV28	NA	TRBJ2-7	few	14	CASSLPALSYEQYF	TGTGCCAGCAGTTTGCCGGCTCTCTCCTACGAGCAGTACTTC
TRBV3-1	NA	TRBJ1-2	many	13	CASSQVGDYGYTF	TGTGCCAGCAGCCAAGTAGGGGACTATGGCTACACCTTC
TRBV10-3	NA	TRBJ1-1	NA	12	CAISELEGKAFF	TGTGCCATCAGTGAGTTGGAGGGTAAAGCTTTCTTT
TRBV6-1	NA	TRBJ2-7	many	15	CASSPFRGVSYEQYF	TGTGCCAGCAGTCCCTTTAGGGGCGTTTCCTACGAGCAGTACTTC
TRBV7-2	TRBD2	TRBJ2-1	many	16	CASSLEGLGLAPEQFF	TGTGCCAGCAGCTTAGAAGGGCTAGGACTAGCCCCTGAGCAGTTCTTC
TRBV28	TRBD1	TRBJ2-2	many	16	CASSSSPGQITGELFF	TGTGCCAGCAGTTCGAGCCCGGGACAGATCACCGGGGAGCTGTTTTTT
TRBV5-1	NA	TRBJ2-6	NA	18	CASSNWAGRGSGANVLTF	TGCGCCAGCAGCAACTGGGCCGGGCGGGGCTCTGGGGCCAACGTCCTGACTTTC
TRBV5-1	NA	TRBJ2-1	many	15	CASSLAGGPGREQFF	TGCGCCAGCAGCTTGGCTGGGGGGCCGGGTAGAGAGCAGTTCTTC
TRBV29-1	TRBD1	TRBJ2-5	NA	13	CSVVKGAQETQDF	TGCAGCGTTGTTAAGGGGGCCCAGGAGACCCAGGACTTC
TRBV6-2/TRBV6-3	NA	TRBJ2-1	NA	15	CASSYDRRTYNEQFF	TGTGCCAGCAGTTACGACAGGAGAACCTACAATGAGCAGTTCTTC
TRBV11-3	NA	TRBJ2-7	NA	16	CASSPGDSRISYEQYF	TGTGCCAGCAGCCCAGGAGACTCCCGGATCTCCTACGAGCAGTACTTC
TRBV28	TRBD1	TRBJ2-5	many	16	CASSLFGQGGVETQYF	TGTGCCAGCAGTTTGTTCGGACAGGGAGGTGTGGAGACCCAGTACTTC
TRBV30	TRBD1	TRBJ1-1	few	20	CAWSVYPQGARKTKDTEAFF	TGTGCCTGGAGTGTATATCCACAGGGGGCGAGGAAGACCAAGGATACTGAAGCTTTCTTT
TRBV7-2	TRBD2	TRBJ2-1	few	14	CASTGTSGSSEQFF	TGTGCCAGCACCGGGACTAGCGGGTCTAGTGAGCAGTTCTTC
TRBV19	TRBD2	TRBJ2-7	NA	13	CASSIREDYEQYF	TGTGCCAGTAGTATCCGGGAGGACTACGAGCAGTACTTC
TRBV3-1	NA	TRBJ1-5	many	12	CASSQRNQPQHF	TGTGCCAGCAGCCAACGGAATCAGCCCCAGCATTTT
TRBV7-9	TRBD2	TRBJ2-7	many	14	CASSHPLLAWEQYF	TGTGCCAGCAGCCACCCCTTACTAGCGTGGGAGCAGTACTTC
TRBV7-2	NA	TRBJ2-3	NA	14	CASRPVVRTDTQYF	TGTGCCAGCAGACCAGTAGTTCGCACAGATACGCAGTATTTT
TRBV4-1	TRBD1	TRBJ2-1	few	15	CASSQRQGILNEQFF	TGCGCCAGCAGCCAAAGACAGGGTATATTAAATGAGCAGTTCTTC
TRBV6-5	NA	TRBJ1-2	NA	14	CASSYSVGSNGYTF	TGTGCCAGCAGTTACTCGGTCGGAAGCAATGGCTACACCTTC
TRBV2	NA	TRBJ2-5	few	13	CATSGVRAGTQYF	TGTGCCACCAGTGGAGTCAGGGCGGGGACCCAGTACTTC
TRBV30	NA	TRBJ1-3	NA	11	CAWEQGNTIYF	TGTGCCTGGGAACAGGGAAACACCATCTATTTT